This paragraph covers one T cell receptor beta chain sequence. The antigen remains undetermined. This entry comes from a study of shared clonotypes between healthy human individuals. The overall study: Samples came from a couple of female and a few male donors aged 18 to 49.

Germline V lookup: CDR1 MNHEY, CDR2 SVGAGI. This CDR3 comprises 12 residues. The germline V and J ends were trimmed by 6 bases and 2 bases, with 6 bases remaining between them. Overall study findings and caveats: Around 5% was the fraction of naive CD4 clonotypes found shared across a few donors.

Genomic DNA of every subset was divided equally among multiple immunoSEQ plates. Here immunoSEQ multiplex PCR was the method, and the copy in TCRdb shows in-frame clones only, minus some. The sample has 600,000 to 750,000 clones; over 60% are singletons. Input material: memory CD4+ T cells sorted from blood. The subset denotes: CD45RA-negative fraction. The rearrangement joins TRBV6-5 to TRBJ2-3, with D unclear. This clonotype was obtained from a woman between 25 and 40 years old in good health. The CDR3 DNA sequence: TGTGCCAGCAGCGACTCCACAGATACGCAGTATTTT. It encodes CASSDSTDTQYF.